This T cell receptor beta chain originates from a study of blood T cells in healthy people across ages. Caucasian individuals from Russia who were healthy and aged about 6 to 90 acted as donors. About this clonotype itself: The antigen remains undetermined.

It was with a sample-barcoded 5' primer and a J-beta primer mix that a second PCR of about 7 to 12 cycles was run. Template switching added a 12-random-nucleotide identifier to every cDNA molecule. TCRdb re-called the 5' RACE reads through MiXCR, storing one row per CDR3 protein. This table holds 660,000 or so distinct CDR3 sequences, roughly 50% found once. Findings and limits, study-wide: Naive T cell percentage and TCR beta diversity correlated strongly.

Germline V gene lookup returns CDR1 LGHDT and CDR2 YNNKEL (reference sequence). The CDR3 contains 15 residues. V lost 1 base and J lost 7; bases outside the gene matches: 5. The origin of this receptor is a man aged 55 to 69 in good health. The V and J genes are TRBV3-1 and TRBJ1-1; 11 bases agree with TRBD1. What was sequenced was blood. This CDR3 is CASSQGTGGGGEAFF. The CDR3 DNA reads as TGTGCCAGCAGCCAAGGGACAGGGGGCGGTGGTGAAGCTTTCTTT.